The clone carrying this TCR beta chain has a single count. Its antigen remains unknown. The sample comes from a study of T cell clonotyping in hematopoietic cell transplantation. Study overall: Pretransplant recipient samples were taken after cytoreduction.

Trimming removed 7 bases at V and 8 bases at J, with 17 bases between. Germline CDR1 and CDR2: SGHTA and FQGNSA. CDR3 size: 13 residues. General study results and limits: Without cell sorting, CD4 versus CD8 contributions remain unresolved.

The time point denotes: recipient sample about 28 days before transplant, after cytoreduction. Clones were sequenced by immunoSEQ multiplex PCR, and TCRdb holds only the in-frame ones, with some missing. The sample yields roughly 24,000 clones, 84% seen once. This chain uses TRBV7-2 with TRBJ1-2; D is uncertain. The source material was peripheral blood mononuclear cells, sampled before stem cell transplant. The source of this sequence is a woman aged 55-75 years with acute myeloid leukemia. Some clones in this sample may be carry-over from other donors' samples. The CDR3 bases are TGTGCCAGCACCCCCAGCGTAGGGCTGGGCTACACCTTC. Amino acids: CASTPSVGLGYTF.